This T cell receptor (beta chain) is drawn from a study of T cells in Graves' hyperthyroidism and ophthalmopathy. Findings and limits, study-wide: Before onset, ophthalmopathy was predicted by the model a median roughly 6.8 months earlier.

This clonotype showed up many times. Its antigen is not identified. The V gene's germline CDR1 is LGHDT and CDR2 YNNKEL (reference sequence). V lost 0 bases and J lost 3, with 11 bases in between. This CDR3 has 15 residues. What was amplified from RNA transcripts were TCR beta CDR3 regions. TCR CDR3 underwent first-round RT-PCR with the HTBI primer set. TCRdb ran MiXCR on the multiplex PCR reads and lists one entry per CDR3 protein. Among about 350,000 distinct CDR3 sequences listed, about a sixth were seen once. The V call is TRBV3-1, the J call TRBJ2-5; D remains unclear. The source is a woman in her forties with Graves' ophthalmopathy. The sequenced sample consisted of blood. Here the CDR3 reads CASSQDISLEETQYF. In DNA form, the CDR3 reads TGTGCCAGCAGCCAAGATATCAGTTTAGAAGAGACCCAGTACTTC.